This T cell receptor (beta chain) comes out of a study of early T cells in non-severe SARS-CoV-2 infection. Across the whole study: Sequencing of bulk RNA from unsorted whole blood was done, without chain pairing. Study-wide results and caveats: Matching with VDJdb favored anti-spike CD8 responses (missing private and CD4 specificities).

This clonotype was seen more than once but under ten times. Its matching antigen is unknown. Unique molecular identifier tags were affixed to discrete cDNA molecules. TCRdb processed the 5' RACE reads anew with MiXCR; each CDR3 protein has one entry. The sample lists around 50,000 distinct CDR3 sequences; over 9.5% were seen once. Trimming removed 7 bases from V and 4 bases from J, with 10 bases in between. The CDR3 runs 12 residues. The germline V gene has CDR1 SGHAT and CDR2 FQNNGV. The sequencing input was whole blood. The sequence was obtained from an adult who was a healthcare worker with PCR-confirmed SARS-CoV-2 infection or an uninfected control (not recorded which). The chain carries TRBV11-2 and TRBJ1-1; D remains unclear. CDR3 in DNA: TGTGCCAGCAAGGACTGGAGCACTGAAGCTTTCTTT. It codes for CASKDWSTEAFF.